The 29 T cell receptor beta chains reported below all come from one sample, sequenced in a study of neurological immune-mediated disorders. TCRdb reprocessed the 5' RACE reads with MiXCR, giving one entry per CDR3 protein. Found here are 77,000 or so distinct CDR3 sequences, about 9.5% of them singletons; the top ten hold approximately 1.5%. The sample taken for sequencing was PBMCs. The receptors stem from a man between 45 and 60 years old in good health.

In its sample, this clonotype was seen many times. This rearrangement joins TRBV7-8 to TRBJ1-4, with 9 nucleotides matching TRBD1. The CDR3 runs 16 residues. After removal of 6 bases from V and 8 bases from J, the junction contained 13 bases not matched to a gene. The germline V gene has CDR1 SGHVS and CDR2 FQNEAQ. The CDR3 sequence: CASSHSGGTGREKLFF. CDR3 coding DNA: TGTGCCAGCAGTCACTCGGGAGGGACAGGGCGCGAAAAACTGTTTTTT.

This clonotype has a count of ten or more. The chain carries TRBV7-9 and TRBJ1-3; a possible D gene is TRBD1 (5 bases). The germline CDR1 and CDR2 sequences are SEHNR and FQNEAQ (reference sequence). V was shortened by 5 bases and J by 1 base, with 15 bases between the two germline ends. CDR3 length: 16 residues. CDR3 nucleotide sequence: TGTGCCAGCAGCCCCGCCGGGGGAAGATCTGGAAACACCATATATTTT. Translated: CASSPAGGRSGNTIYF.

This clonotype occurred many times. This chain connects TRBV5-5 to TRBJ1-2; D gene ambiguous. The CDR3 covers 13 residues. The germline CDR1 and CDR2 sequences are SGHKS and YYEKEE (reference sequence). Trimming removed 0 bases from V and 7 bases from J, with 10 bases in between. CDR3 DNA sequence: TGTGCCAGCAGCTTGGACGGTCTGAGTGGCTACACCTTC. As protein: CASSLDGLSGYTF. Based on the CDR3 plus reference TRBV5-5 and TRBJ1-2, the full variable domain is DAGVTQSPTHLIKTRGQQVTLRCSPISGHKSVSWYQQVLGQGPQFIFQYYEKEERGRGNFPDRFSARQFPNYSSELNVNALLLGDSALYLCASSLDGLSGYTFGSGTRLTVV.

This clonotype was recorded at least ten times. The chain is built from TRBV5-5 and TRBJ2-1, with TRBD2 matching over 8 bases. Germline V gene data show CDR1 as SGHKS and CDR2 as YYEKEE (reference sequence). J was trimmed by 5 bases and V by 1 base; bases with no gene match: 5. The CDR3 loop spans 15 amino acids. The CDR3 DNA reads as TGTGCCAGCAGCTTGCTGGGACTAGGGCACAATGAGCAGTTCTTC. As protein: CASSLLGLGHNEQFF.

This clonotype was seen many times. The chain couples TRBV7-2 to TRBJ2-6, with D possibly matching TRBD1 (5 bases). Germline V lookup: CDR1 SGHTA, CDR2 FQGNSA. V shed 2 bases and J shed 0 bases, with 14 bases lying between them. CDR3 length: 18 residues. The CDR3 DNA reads TGTGCCAGCAGCTTATGGGGCGCAGGGTACTCTGGGGCCAACGTCCTGACTTTC. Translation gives CASSLWGAGYSGANVLTF.

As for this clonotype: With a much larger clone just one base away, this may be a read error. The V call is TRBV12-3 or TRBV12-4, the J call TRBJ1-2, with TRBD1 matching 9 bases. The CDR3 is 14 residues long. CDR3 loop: CTSSPTGGGYGYTF. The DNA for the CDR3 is TGTACCAGCAGTCCCACAGGGGGCGGCTATGGCTACACCTTC.

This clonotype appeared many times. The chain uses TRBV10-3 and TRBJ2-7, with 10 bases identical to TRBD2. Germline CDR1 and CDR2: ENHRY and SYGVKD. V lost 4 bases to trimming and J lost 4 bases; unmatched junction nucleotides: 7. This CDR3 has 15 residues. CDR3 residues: CAISGQLAGPYEQYF. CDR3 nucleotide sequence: TGTGCCATCAGTGGACAACTAGCGGGACCTTACGAGCAGTACTTC.

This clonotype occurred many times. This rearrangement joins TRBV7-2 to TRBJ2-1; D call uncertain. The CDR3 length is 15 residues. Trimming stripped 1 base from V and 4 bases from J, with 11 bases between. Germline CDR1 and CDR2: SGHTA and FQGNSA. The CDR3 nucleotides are TGTGCCAGCAGCTTAGTGGCAAGCCAGTACAATGAGCAGTTCTTC. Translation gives CASSLVASQYNEQFF.

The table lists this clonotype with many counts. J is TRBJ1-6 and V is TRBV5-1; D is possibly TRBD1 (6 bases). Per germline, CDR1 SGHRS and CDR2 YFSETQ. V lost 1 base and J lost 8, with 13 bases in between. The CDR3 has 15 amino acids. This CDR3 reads CASSLTGLGYSPLHF. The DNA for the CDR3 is TGCGCCAGCAGCTTGACAGGGTTGGGTTATTCACCCCTCCACTTT.

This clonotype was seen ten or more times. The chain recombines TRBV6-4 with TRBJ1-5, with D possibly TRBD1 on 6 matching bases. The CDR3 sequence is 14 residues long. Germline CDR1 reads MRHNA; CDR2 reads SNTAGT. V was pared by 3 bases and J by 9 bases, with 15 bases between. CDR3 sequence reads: CASSERGGGRPQHF. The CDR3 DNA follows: TGTGCCAGCAGTGAACGGGGAGGGGGTAGGCCCCAGCATTTT.

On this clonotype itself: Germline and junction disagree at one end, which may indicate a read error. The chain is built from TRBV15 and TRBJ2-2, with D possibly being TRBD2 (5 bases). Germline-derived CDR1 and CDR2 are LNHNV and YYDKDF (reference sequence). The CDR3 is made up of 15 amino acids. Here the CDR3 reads CATSASGRGTGEPFF. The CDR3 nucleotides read TGTGCCACCAGCGCCTCTGGTCGCGGCACCGGGGAGCCGTTTTTT.

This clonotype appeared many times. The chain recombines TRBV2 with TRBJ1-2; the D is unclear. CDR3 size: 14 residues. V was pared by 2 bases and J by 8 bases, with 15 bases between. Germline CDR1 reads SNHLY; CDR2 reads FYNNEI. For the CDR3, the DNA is TGTGCCAGCAGTGAATCGGGTTACGGCGGGGGCTACACCTTC. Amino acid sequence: CASSESGYGGGYTF.

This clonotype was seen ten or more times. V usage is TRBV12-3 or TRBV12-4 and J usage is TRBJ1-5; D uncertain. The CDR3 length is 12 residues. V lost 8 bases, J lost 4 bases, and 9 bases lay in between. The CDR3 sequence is CASRVGNQPQHF. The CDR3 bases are TGTGCCAGCCGGGTGGGAAATCAGCCCCAGCATTTT.

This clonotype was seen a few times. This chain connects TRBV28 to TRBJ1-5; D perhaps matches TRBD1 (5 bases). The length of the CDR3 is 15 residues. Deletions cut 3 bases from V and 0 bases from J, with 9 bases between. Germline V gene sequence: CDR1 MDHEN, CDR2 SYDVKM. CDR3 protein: CASSFRGGSNQPQHF. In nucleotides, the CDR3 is TGTGCCAGCAGTTTCCGGGGGGGTAGCAATCAGCCCCAGCATTTT.

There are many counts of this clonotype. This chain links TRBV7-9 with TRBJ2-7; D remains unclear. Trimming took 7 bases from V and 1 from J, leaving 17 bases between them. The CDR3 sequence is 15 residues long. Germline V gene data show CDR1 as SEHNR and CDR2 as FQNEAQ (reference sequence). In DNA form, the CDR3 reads TGTGCCAGCACCTTCGGAGACATTGAATCCTACGAGCAGTACTTC. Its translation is CASTFGDIESYEQYF.

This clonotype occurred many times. The CDR3 bases are TGTGCCAGCAGCTTAGGGGGGACTAGCGGCATAGGAGGACAGTACTTC. This gives the protein CASSLGGTSGIGGQYF. This sequence joins TRBV7-9 and TRBJ2-7, with TRBD2 matching 11 bases. After removal of 1 base from V and 10 bases from J, the junction contained 12 bases not matched to a gene. CDR1 is SEHNR, CDR2 FQNEAQ, per germline (reference sequence). This CDR3 contains 16 residues. Full variable domain (missing parts from reference TRBV7-9 and TRBJ2-7): DTGVSQNPRHKITKRGQNVTFRCDPISEHNRLYWYRQTLGQGPEFLTYFQNEAQLEKSRLLSDRFSAERPKGSFSTLEIQRTEQGDSAMYLCASSLGGTSGIGGQYFGPGTRLTVT.

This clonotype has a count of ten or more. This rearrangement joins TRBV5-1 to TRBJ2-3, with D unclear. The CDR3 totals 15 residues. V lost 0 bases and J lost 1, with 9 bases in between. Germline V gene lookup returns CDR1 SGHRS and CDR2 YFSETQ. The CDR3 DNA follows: TGCGCCAGCAGCTTGGTGGCGGAAGGCACAGATACGCAGTATTTT. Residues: CASSLVAEGTDTQYF.

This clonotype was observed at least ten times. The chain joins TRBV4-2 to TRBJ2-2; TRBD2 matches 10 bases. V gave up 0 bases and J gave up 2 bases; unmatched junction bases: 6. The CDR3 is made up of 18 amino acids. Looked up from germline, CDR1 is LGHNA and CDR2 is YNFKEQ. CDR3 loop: CASSQDPSGGYNTGELFF. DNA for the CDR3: TGTGCCAGCAGCCAAGATCCTAGCGGGGGTTATAACACCGGGGAGCTGTTTTTT.

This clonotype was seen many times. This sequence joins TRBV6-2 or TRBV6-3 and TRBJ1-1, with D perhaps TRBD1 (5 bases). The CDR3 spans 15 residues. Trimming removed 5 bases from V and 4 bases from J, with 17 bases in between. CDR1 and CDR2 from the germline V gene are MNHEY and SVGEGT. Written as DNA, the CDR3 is TGTGCCAGCAGTGACCAGACAGCCCGGGGCACTGAAGCTTTCTTT. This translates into CASSDQTARGTEAFF.

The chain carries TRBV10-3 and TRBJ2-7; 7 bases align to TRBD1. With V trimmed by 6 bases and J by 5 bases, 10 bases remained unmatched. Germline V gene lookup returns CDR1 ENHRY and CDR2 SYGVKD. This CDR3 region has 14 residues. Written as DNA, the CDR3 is TGTGCCATCAGAACCCGACAGGGAGTCGACGAGCAGTACTTC. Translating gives CAIRTRQGVDEQYF.

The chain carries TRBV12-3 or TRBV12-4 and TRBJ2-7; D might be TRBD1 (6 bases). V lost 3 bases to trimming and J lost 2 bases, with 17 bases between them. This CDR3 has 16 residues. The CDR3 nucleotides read TGTGCCAGCAGTTTTACCCGGACAGTCATTACCTACGAGCAGTACTTC. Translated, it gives CASSFTRTVITYEQYF.

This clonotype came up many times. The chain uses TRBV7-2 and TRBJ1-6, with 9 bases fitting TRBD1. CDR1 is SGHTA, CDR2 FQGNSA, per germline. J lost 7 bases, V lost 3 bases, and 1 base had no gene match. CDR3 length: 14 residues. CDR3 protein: CASSFDRGNSPLHF. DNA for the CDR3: TGTGCCAGCAGCTTTGACAGGGGGAATTCACCCCTCCACTTT.

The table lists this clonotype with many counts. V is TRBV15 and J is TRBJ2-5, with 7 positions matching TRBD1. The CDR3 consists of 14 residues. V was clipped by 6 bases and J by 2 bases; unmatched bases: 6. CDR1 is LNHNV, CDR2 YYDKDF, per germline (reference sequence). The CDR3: CATSPDRDQETQYF. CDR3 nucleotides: TGTGCCACCAGTCCCGACAGGGATCAAGAGACCCAGTACTTC.

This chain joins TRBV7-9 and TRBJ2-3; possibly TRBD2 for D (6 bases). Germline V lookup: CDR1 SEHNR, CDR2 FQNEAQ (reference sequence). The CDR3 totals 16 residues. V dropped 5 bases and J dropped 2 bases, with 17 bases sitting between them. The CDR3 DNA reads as TGTGCCAGCAGCCCGCGGGGACGGTCTTTCACAGATACGCAGTATTTT. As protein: CASSPRGRSFTDTQYF.

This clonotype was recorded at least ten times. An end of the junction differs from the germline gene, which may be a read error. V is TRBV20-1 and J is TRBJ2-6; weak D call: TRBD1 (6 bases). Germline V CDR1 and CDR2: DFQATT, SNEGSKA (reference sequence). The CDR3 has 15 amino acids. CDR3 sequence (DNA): TGCAGTGCGGATACAGGGAACTCTGGGACCAACGTCCTGACTTTC. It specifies CSADTGNSGTNVLTF.

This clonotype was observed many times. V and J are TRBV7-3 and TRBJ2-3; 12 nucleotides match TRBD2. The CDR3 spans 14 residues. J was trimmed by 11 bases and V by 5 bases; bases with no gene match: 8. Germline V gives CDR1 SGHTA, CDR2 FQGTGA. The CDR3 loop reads CASSHKTTSGGQYF. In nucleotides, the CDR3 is TGTGCCAGCAGCCATAAAACGACTAGCGGGGGGCAGTATTTT.

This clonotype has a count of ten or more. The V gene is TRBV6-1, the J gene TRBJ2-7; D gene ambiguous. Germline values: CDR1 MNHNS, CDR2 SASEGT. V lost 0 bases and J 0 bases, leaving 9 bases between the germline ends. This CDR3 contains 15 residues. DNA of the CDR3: TGTGCCAGCAGTGAAGCGGCGCACTACTCCTACGAGCAGTACTTC. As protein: CASSEAAHYSYEQYF.

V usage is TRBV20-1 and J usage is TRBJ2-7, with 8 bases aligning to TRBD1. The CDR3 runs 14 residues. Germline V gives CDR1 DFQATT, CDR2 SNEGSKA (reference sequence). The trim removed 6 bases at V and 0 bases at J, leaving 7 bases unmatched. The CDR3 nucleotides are TGCAGTGCAAAAGGGGACAGGACCTCCTACGAGCAGTACTTC. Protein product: CSAKGDRTSYEQYF.

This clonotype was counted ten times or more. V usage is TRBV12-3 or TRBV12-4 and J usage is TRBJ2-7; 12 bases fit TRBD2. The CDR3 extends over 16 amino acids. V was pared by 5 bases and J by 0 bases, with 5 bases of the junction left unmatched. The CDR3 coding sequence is TGTGCCAGCAGTCCCCTAGCGGGGGGGAACTCCTACGAGCAGTACTTC. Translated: CASSPLAGGNSYEQYF.